The 25 T cell receptor beta chains below all came from one sample that was sequenced in a study of beta chain features in type 1 diabetes. The whole isolated RNA underwent reverse transcription, so sequencing captured expressed TCRB transcripts. Profiling relied on immunoSEQ multiplex PCR, and the TCRdb table lists in-frame clones only, not all of them. The data show almost 350,000 clones, with 6.5% to 10% seen just once and 0.44% held by the top ten. The sequenced sample was central memory CD4+ T cells from blood. The receptors originated from a woman aged 18-29 years in good health.

CDR3: CASSSRRTSQDTQYF. The CDR3 DNA is TGTGCCAGCAGCTCCCGGCGGACTAGCCAAGATACGCAGTATTTT. This chain uses TRBV7-2 with TRBJ2-3; 8 bases match TRBD2. V gave up 4 bases and J gave up 5 bases; unmatched junction bases: 8. The CDR3 has 15 amino acids. Germline V gene sequence: CDR1 SGHTA, CDR2 FQGNSA.

The chain carries TRBV11-2 and TRBJ2-7; possible D gene TRBD1, 6 bases. CDR1 and CDR2 (germline): SGHAT, FQNNGV. The CDR3 covers 15 residues. The V and J ends lost 0 bases and 3 bases respectively, with 12 bases between them. The CDR3: CASSLDSGTIYEQYF. The CDR3, as DNA: TGTGCCAGCAGCTTAGATTCCGGGACAATCTACGAGCAGTACTTC.

The chain is built from TRBV7-2 and TRBJ2-3; D gene uncertain. V lost 8 bases and J 0 bases, leaving 3 bases between the germline ends. Germline V gene data show CDR1 as SGHTA and CDR2 as FQGNSA. The CDR3 covers 11 residues. The CDR3 here is CASGSTDTQYF. The CDR3 nucleotides are TGTGCCAGCGGAAGCACAGATACGCAGTATTTT.

The gene calls are TRBV5-1 and TRBJ2-5; D is possibly TRBD1 (5 bases). Per the germline V gene, CDR1 is SGHRS and CDR2 is YFSETQ. Trimming pared 2 bases from V and 4 bases from J, leaving 12 bases between. There are 14 residues in the CDR3. CDR3 sequence (DNA): TGCGCCAGCAGCTTAACCCCAGGGTCAGAGACCCAGTACTTC. Encoded protein: CASSLTPGSETQYF.

The chain couples TRBV20-1 to TRBJ2-4; D call uncertain. Germline CDR1 DFQATT, CDR2 SNEGSKA (reference sequence). Trimming left V 7 bases short and J 5 bases short, with 9 bases between. The CDR3 length is 11 residues. The DNA for the CDR3 is TGCAGTGTCGGGCCTGAAAACATTCAGTACTTC. Translating it yields CSVGPENIQYF.

This clone was detected ten times or more. This rearrangement joins TRBV14 to TRBJ2-7; 10 positions agree with TRBD2. This CDR3 is built from 19 residues. V trimming: 6 bases; J trimming: 0 bases; junction bases outside the gene matches: 17. The V gene's germline CDR1 is SGHDN and CDR2 FVKESK. For the CDR3, the DNA is TGTGCCAGCAGTCGAGGAGCGGGAGGGCCCCACGCGATCTCCTACGAGCAGTACTTC. This gives the protein CASSRGAGGPHAISYEQYF.

This clone was observed a handful of times. The chain recombines TRBV19 with TRBJ2-1, with TRBD2 matching over 7 bases. V shed 2 bases and J 0 bases; nucleotides not matched to a gene: 4. This CDR3 has 16 residues. CDR1 LNHDA and CDR2 SQIVND come from the germline V gene (reference sequence). The CDR3 spells CASSILAANSYNEQFF. The CDR3 nucleotides read TGTGCCAGTAGTATACTAGCGGCGAACTCCTACAATGAGCAGTTCTTC.

V usage is TRBV7-2 and J usage is TRBJ2-3, with D perhaps matching TRBD2 (6 bases). Between the trimmed V and J ends, which lost 2 bases and 0 bases, there was a span of 12 bases. The V gene's germline CDR1 is SGHTA and CDR2 FQGNSA. The CDR3 runs to 16 residues. The chain's CDR3 is CASSLSGGTSTDTQYF. The CDR3 nucleotides are TGTGCCAGCAGCTTATCGGGCGGGACTAGCACAGATACGCAGTATTTT.

This clone appeared a few times. The rearrangement uses TRBV7-6 and TRBJ2-5; 9 bases fit TRBD2. The CDR3 is 15 residues long. V lost 1 base to trimming and J lost 4 bases; unmatched junction nucleotides: 4. Looked up from germline, CDR1 is SGHVS and CDR2 is FNYEAQ. CDR3 bases: TGTGCCAGCAGCTTAGTAGCGGGAGAATCAGAGACCCAGTACTTC. Translation gives CASSLVAGESETQYF.

This clone appeared a few times. V gene TRBV11-1 combines with J gene TRBJ2-7; TRBD2 agrees at 9 bases. V shed 6 bases, J shed 3 bases, and the junction held 9 bases outside the gene matches. The germline CDR1 and CDR2 sequences are SGHAT and FQDESV (reference sequence). The CDR3 totals 15 residues. CDR3 in DNA: TGTGCCAGCAGGGCGGCAGCGGGAGGTAACTACGAGCAGTACTTC. Protein sequence: CASRAAAGGNYEQYF.

This clone was observed a few times. This sequence joins TRBV6-6 and TRBJ2-7; the match to TRBD2 covers 9 bases. The junction had 3 bases not matched to a gene; V was cut back by 4 bases and J by 2 bases. Germline lookup yields CDR1 MNHNY and CDR2 SVGAGI (reference sequence). This CDR3 is 14 amino acids long. The CDR3 bases are TGTGCCAGCAGTTCGACTAGCGGAACCTACGAGCAGTACTTC. The encoded protein is CASSSTSGTYEQYF.

The chain joins TRBV18 to TRBJ2-5; tentatively, D is TRBD1 (7 bases). Per the germline V gene, CDR1 is KGHSH and CDR2 is LQKENI. This CDR3 is 16 amino acids long. V lost 3 bases, J lost 1 base, and 15 bases lay in between. The CDR3, as DNA: TGTGCCAGCTCACCGGGGCGGGACAGTCTCCAAGAGACCCAGTACTTC. This sequence encodes CASSPGRDSLQETQYF.

This clone was detected a few times. V gene TRBV7-9 combines with J gene TRBJ1-3; no definite D call. CDR1 and CDR2 from the germline V gene are SEHNR and FQNEAQ (reference sequence). The CDR3 loop spans 15 amino acids. Trimming removed 2 bases at V and 0 bases at J, with 8 bases between. The CDR3 DNA sequence: TGTGCCAGCAGCTTACGGGAGCGCTCTGGAAACACCATATATTTT. Its translation: CASSLRERSGNTIYF.

As for this clone: The sample has other DNA sequences that encode this CDR3 too. V is TRBV6-4 and J is TRBJ2-1; maybe TRBD2 (5 bases). V lost 4 bases and J lost 6, with 13 bases in between. Germline CDR1 reads MRHNA; CDR2 reads SNTAGT. The CDR3 consists of 14 residues. CDR3 loop: CASSVSGSGNEQFF. CDR3 coding DNA: TGTGCCAGCAGTGTATCGGGGTCCGGCAATGAGCAGTTCTTC.

This clone has more than one count but fewer than ten. This chain joins TRBV9 and TRBJ2-2; unclear D gene. This CDR3 has 16 residues. The germline gives CDR1 SGDLS, CDR2 YYNGEE. Trimming left V 4 bases short and J 0 bases short, with 13 bases between. The CDR3 reads CASSPGYSTNTGELFF. The CDR3 bases are TGTGCCAGCAGCCCCGGTTATAGTACGAACACCGGGGAGCTGTTTTTT.

In this sample, this clone turned up many times. The chain has TRBV10-3 and TRBJ1-2; 7 bases align to TRBD1. From germline, CDR1 is ENHRY and CDR2 SYGVKD. Germline trimming cut 4 bases from V and 4 bases from J; bases unmatched to any gene: 0. The CDR3 has 12 residues. CDR3 sequence: CAISGDSYGYTF. CDR3 nucleotide sequence: TGTGCCATCAGTGGGGACAGCTATGGCTACACCTTC.

The chain employs TRBV7-9 and TRBJ2-1, with 8 positions matching TRBD2. The V gene's germline CDR1 is SEHNR and CDR2 FQNEAQ (reference sequence). After removal of 6 bases from V and 6 bases from J, the junction contained 7 bases not matched to a gene. This CDR3 comprises 14 residues. CDR3 protein: CASRKRGTSNEQFF. In DNA, the CDR3 is TGTGCCAGCAGGAAACGGGGGACTAGCAATGAGCAGTTCTTC.

This clone appeared a few times. The DNA of the CDR3 is TGTGCCACCAGCAGACGGGGTGGGGGAGGTGCCGATACGCAGTATTTT. Its protein product is CATSRRGGGGADTQYF. The V gene is TRBV15, the J gene TRBJ2-3, with a tentative D call TRBD2 (6 bases). In germline, CDR1 is LNHNV, CDR2 YYDKDF (reference sequence). V lost 2 bases and J lost 6, with 18 bases in between. The CDR3 loop spans 16 amino acids.

V is TRBV7-9 and J is TRBJ2-2, with 8 bases aligning to TRBD2. The V and J ends lost 5 bases and 3 bases, in that order; junction bases with no gene match: 14. Germline-derived CDR1 and CDR2 are SEHNR and FQNEAQ (reference sequence). CDR3 size: 18 residues. This CDR3 is CASSPVPSGRSYTGELFF. The CDR3 nucleotides are TGTGCCAGCAGCCCAGTCCCCAGCGGGAGAAGCTACACCGGGGAGCTGTTTTTT.

This chain uses TRBV7-6 with TRBJ2-2; 7 bases line up with TRBD2. The CDR3 runs 19 residues. Losses at the gene ends were 4 bases for V and 6 bases for J; bases not matched to a gene: 20. Germline CDR1 and CDR2: SGHVS and FNYEAQ. The CDR3 is CASSSPKGGRTLGPGELFF. The DNA for the CDR3 is TGTGCCAGCAGCTCCCCGAAGGGAGGGCGAACGTTGGGGCCCGGGGAGCTGTTTTTT.

This chain uses TRBV5-1 with TRBJ2-1; D perhaps matches TRBD2 (5 bases). Germline lookup yields CDR1 SGHRS and CDR2 YFSETQ. With 7 bases removed from V and 5 bases from J, the gap between germline ends came to 16 bases. This CDR3 spans 14 amino acids. The CDR3 nucleotides read TGCGCCAGCGGGAGCGGAGCCAGGCACAATGAGCAGTTCTTC. Translation gives CASGSGARHNEQFF. Full variable domain (rest looked up from reference TRBV5-1 and TRBJ2-1): KAGVTQTPRYLIKTRGQQVTLSCSPISGHRSVSWYQQTPGQGLQFLFEYFSETQRNKGNFPGRFSGRQFSNSRSEMNVSTLELGDSALYLCASGSGARHNEQFFGPGTRLTVL.

The gene calls are TRBV25-1 and TRBJ2-3; 8 nucleotides match TRBD2. Germline V gives CDR1 MGHDK, CDR2 SYGVNS. This CDR3 comprises 16 residues. V gave up 2 bases and J gave up 2 bases; unmatched junction bases: 6. In nucleotides, the CDR3 is TGTGCCAGCAGTGAACCCGGACTAGCCGTCACAGATACGCAGTATTTT. It is translated as CASSEPGLAVTDTQYF.

The chain carries TRBV12-2 and TRBJ2-2; TRBD2, the table's D call, was not compared with the DNA. TRBV12-2 is described as a pseudogene. The CDR3 loop spans 16 amino acids. DNA of the CDR3: TGTGCAAGTCGCTATCGGGAGGGCCCTGGTTCCGGGGAGCTGTTTTTT. Its protein product is CASRYREGPGSGELFF.

This clone occurred many times. This sequence joins TRBV27 and TRBJ2-1; 9 nucleotides agree with TRBD2. V shed 5 bases and J 6 bases; nucleotides not matched to a gene: 14. Germline CDR1 and CDR2: MNHEY and SMNVEV (reference sequence). The CDR3 covers 17 residues. CDR3 sequence: CASSLDLTSGVRNEQFF. The DNA for the CDR3 is TGTGCCAGCAGTCTCGACCTGACTAGCGGAGTACGCAATGAGCAGTTCTTC.

The sample holds a few counts of this clone. V is TRBV19 and J is TRBJ2-1; TRBD2 agrees at 7 bases. The CDR3 runs 14 residues. Germline values: CDR1 LNHDA, CDR2 SQIVND (reference sequence). The V segment lost 4 bases and the J segment 5 bases; nucleotides outside the gene matches: 5. DNA of the CDR3: TGTGCCAGTAGTAACCGGGAGGTCGACAATGAGCAGTTCTTC. It encodes CASSNREVDNEQFF.